The clone carrying this T cell receptor (beta chain) was counted between two and nine times. Its antigen remains unknown. There are 13 residues in the CDR3. Germline lookup yields CDR1 SGHNT and CDR2 YYREEE (reference sequence). The trim removed 5 bases at V and 6 bases at J, leaving 6 bases unmatched. A library of TCRbeta sequences, prepared with unique molecular identifiers, was generated. Using its own MiXCR run on the PCR reads, TCRdb lists one record per CDR3 protein. The sample records 700,000 to 950,000 distinct CDR3 sequences, around 17% being singletons. The data derive from a study of T-cell reconstitution after alpha-beta-depleted transplantation in children. The study's findings and limits: T-cell numbers and diversity, one year after transplant, stemmed largely from T cells that were newly produced. Elevated TCRbeta diversity at day 60 was traced, in some patients, to surviving recipient T cells and thymic progenitors. Expanded clones from the graft, numbering several hundred, reportedly supplied alpha-beta T cells about two months after transplant.

The TCR was taken from a male patient between 10 and 17 years old who had a stem cell transplant for acute lymphoblastic leukemia, so the T cells may come from the graft donor. The rearrangement joins TRBV5-4 to TRBJ1-2; 8 bases agree with TRBD1. Sequenced material: PBMCs, mostly from graft donor cells, taken 360 days after TCRalphabeta/CD19-depleted stem cell transplant. This chain's CDR3 is CASRPTGEDGYTF. CDR3 DNA sequence: TGTGCCAGCAGGCCGACAGGGGAGGATGGCTACACCTTC.